This paragraph covers one T cell receptor beta chain sequence. Its target is not known. This specimen comes from a study of blood T cells in healthy people across ages. Study conclusions and caveats: More naive CD4+ cells and higher diversity were found in long-lived than in aged donors. It was not known whether donors were CMV positive (a possible confounder of expanded clonotype changes).

Using a J-beta primer mix together with a sample-barcoded 5' primer, a second PCR was run for about 7 to 12 cycles. TCRdb redid the calling of the 5' RACE reads with MiXCR, one entry per CDR3 protein. This sample has hundreds of thousands of distinct CDR3 sequences; around 52% occur once, and the top ten carry less than 15%. Ranging in age from about 6 to 95, the donors were healthy Caucasian individuals from Russia. The origin of this receptor is a woman older than 75 in good health. Sequencing was carried out using blood.

The CDR3 nucleotides are TGTGCCAGCAGCTCCCCGACCCGAGCGGGCACTGAAGCTTTCTTT. Its translation: CASSSPTRAGTEAFF. The rearrangement links TRBV7-2 to TRBJ1-1, with D uncertain. V was cut by 4 bases and J by 4 bases, with 16 bases left in between. The CDR3 consists of 15 residues. Germline CDR1 and CDR2: SGHTA and FQGNSA.